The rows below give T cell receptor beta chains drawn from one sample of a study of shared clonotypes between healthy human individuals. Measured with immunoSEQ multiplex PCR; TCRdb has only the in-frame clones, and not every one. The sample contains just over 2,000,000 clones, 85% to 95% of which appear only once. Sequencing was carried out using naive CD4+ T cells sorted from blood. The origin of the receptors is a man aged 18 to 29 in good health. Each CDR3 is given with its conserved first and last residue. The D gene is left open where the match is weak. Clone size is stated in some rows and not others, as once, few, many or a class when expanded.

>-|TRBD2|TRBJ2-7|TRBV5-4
CASSLPGASGSYEQYF
TGTGCCAGCAGCCTTCCTGGGGCTAGCGGGAGCTACGAGCAGTACTTC
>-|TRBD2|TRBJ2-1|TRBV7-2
CASSPPGGTNKDEQFF
TGTGCCAGCAGCCCGCCGGGGGGGACTAATAAGGATGAGCAGTTCTTC
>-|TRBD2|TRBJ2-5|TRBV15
CATSRVTLAEGETQYF
TGTGCCACCAGCAGAGTAACACTAGCGGAGGGGGAGACCCAGTACTTC
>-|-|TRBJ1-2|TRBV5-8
CASSAGGAEANYGYTF
TGTGCCAGCAGCGCGGGGGGGGCAGAAGCCAACTATGGCTACACCTTC
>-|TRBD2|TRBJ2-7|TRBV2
CARGGGVYEQYF
TGTGCCCGTGGCGGGGGGGTCTACGAGCAGTACTTC
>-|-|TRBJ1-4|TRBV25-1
CASSEGRFNEKLFF
TGTGCCAGCAGTGAAGGACGGTTTAATGAAAAACTGTTTTTT
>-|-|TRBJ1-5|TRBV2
CASRRDGKNSNQPQHF
TGTGCCAGCAGGAGAGACGGTAAAAATAGCAATCAGCCCCAGCATTTT
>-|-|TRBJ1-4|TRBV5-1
CASSFYPGDSNEKLFF
TGCGCCAGCAGCTTCTACCCAGGGGATAGTAATGAAAAACTGTTTTTT
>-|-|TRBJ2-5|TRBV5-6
CASSFGETQYF
TGTGCCAGCAGCTTCGGTGAGACCCAGTACTTC
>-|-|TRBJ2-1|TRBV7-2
CASSLGFSSHEQFF
TGTGCCAGCAGCTTAGGTTTCAGCAGTCATGAGCAGTTCTTC
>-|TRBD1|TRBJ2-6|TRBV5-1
CASTGQGAGANVLTF
TGCGCCAGCACGGGACAGGGAGCTGGGGCCAACGTCCTGACTTTC
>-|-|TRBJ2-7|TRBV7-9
CASSPRVTYEQYF
TGTGCCAGCAGCCCCCGGGTCACATACGAGCAGTACTTC
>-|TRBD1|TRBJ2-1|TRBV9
CASSPLPGQGDEQFF
TGTGCCAGCAGCCCTCTTCCTGGACAGGGCGATGAGCAGTTCTTC
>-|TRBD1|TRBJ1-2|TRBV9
CASSAKTGTGGLYGYTF
TGTGCCAGCAGCGCCAAAACCGGGACAGGGGGCCTCTATGGCTACACCTTC
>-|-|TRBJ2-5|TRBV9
CASSAGMGRETQYF
TGTGCCAGCAGCGCGGGAATGGGGCGCGAGACCCAGTACTTC
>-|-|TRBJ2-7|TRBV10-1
CASSERGGRQEQYF
TGCGCCAGCAGTGAGAGGGGCGGGCGACAGGAGCAGTACTTC
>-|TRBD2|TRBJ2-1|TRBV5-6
CASSLAGLAGPYNEQFF
TGTGCCAGCAGCTTGGCGGGTCTAGCGGGACCTTACAATGAGCAGTTCTTC
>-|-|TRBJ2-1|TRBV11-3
CASSLGGVEEQFF
TGTGCCAGCAGCTTAGGGGGTGTTGAGGAGCAGTTCTTC
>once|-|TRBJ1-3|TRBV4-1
CASSQPGLNSGNTIYF
TGCGCCAGCAGCCAGCCGGGACTGAACTCTGGAAACACCATATATTTT
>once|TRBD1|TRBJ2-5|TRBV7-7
CASSLARGQVETQYF
TGTGCTAGCAGCTTAGCCAGGGGGCAGGTTGAGACCCAGTACTTC
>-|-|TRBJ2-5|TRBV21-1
CASSKATSGFVETQYF
TGTGCCAGCAGCAAAGCTACTAGCGGTTTCGTAGAGACCCAGTACTTC
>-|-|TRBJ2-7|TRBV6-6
CASSYSSSPYSYEQYF
TGTGCCAGCAGTTACTCGTCTAGCCCCTACTCCTACGAGCAGTACTTC
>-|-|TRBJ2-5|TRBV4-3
CASSQDLDRVLHF
TGCGCCAGCAGCCAAGATCTGGACCGGGTTTTGCACTTC
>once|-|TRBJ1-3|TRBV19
CASSVLGDTIYF
TGTGCCAGTAGTGTTCTGGGAGACACCATATATTTT
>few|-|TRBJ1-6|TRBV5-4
CASSLVGTTSHSPLHF
TGTGCCAGCAGCTTGGTAGGGACAACATCGCATTCACCCCTCCACTTT
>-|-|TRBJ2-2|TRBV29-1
CSVAFGDTGELFF
TGCAGCGTCGCTTTTGGAGACACCGGGGAGCTGTTTTTT
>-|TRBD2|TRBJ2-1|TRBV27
CLSGRADHNEQFF
TGTCTTAGCGGGAGGGCAGACCACAATGAGCAGTTCTTC
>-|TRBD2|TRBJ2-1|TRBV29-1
CSVDKAGVNNEQFF
TGCAGCGTTGACAAAGCGGGAGTTAACAATGAGCAGTTCTTC
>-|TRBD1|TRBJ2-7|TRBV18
CASSRNRDSLYEQYF
TGTGCCAGCTCACGTAACCGGGACAGTCTATACGAGCAGTACTTC
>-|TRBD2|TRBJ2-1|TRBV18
CASSPPGLAGGNEQFF
TGTGCCAGCTCACCACCGGGCCTAGCGGGAGGCAATGAGCAGTTCTTC
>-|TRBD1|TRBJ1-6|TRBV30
CAWSVGGQGNSPLHF
TGTGCCTGGAGTGTAGGGGGACAGGGGAATTCACCCCTCCACTTT
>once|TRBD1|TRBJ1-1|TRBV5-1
CASSLRTGLNTEAFF
TGCGCCAGCAGCTTAAGGACAGGATTGAACACTGAAGCTTTCTTT
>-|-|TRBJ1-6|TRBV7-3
CASSPNRGEPLHF
TGTGCCAGCAGCCCCAACCGTGGGGAACCCCTCCACTTT
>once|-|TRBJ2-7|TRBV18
CASSPQGRPYEQYF
TGTGCCAGCTCACCACAGGGACGCCCCTACGAGCAGTACTTC
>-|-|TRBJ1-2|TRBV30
CAWSQLYGYTF
TGTGCCTGGAGCCAGCTTTATGGCTACACCTTC
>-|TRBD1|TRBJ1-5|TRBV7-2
CASSTLGVGQGGQPQHF
TGTGCCAGCAGCACCCTAGGGGTTGGACAGGGAGGTCAGCCCCAGCATTTT
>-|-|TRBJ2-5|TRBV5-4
CASRPRTVETQYF
TGTGCCAGCAGACCAAGGACAGTGGAGACCCAGTACTTC
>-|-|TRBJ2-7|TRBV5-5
CASSLVIAHSYEQYF
TGTGCCAGCAGCTTGGTCATAGCCCACTCCTACGAGCAGTACTTC
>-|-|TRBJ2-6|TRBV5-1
CASSLNRAISGANVLTF
TGCGCCAGCAGCTTAAACAGGGCAATCTCTGGGGCCAACGTCCTGACTTTC
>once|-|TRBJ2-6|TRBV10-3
CAISQGGGANVLTF
TGTGCCATCAGCCAGGGTGGTGGGGCCAACGTCCTGACTTTC
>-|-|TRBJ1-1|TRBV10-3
CAISGRRDMNTEAFF
TGTGCCATCAGTGGACGGAGGGACATGAACACTGAAGCTTTCTTT
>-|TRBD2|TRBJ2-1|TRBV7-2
CASSLVALAVYNEQFF
TGTGCCAGCAGCTTAGTCGCACTAGCGGTTTACAATGAGCAGTTCTTC